This TCR beta chain originates from a study of cytomegalovirus exposure and HLA in healthy donors. Overall study findings and caveats: A previous analysis found most TCR beta V segments productive roughly 87% or roughly 30% of the time. HLA-A and HLA-B allele assignments for most subjects were reportedly predicted accurately using TCR beta sequences.

Vbeta (60) and Jbeta (13) primers were used in the PCR. Per the study methods: About 12 million of 80 million to 85 million unique TCR beta chains were shared, per a later count. The method was immunoSEQ multiplex PCR; TCRdb's version includes in-frame clones alone and lacks a portion of them. That table supplies the V and J calls and clone size; D and trimming were determined from the DNA. The profile covers around 150,000 clones, with about 79% appearing a single time and 0.55% to 0.8% taken by the ten largest. To note about this clone: Its antigen is unknown.

Material: PBMCs. This clonotype was obtained from a male donor in good health and CMV-seronegative.

CDR3 bases: TGTGCCAGCCTCCGGGGGGGAGGCTATGGCTACACCTTC. Protein product: CASLRGGGYGYTF. The chain employs TRBV19 and TRBJ1-2, with a possible D match to TRBD1 (5 bases). Germline-derived CDR1 and CDR2 are LNHDA and SQIVND (reference sequence). CDR3 length: 13 amino acids. With 9 bases removed from V and 4 bases from J, the gap between germline ends came to 15 bases. The whole variable domain, remainder taken from reference TRBV19 and TRBJ1-2, is DGGITQSPKYLFRKEGQNVTLSCEQNLNHDAMYWYRQDPGQGLRLIYYSQIVNDFQKGDIAEGYSVSREKKESFPLTVTSAQKNPTAFYLCASLRGGGYGYTFGSGTRLTVV.